The clone carrying this T cell receptor (beta chain) came up many times. This record comes from a study of spatial heterogeneity in lung cancer. CDR3 size: 15 residues. After removal of 5 bases from V and 2 bases from J, the junction contained 5 bases not matched to a gene. Germline assignment: CDR1 SEHNR and CDR2 FQNEAQ (reference sequence). The time point here: blood at routine non-recurrence follow-up after resection. TCRdb fed the 5' RACE reads into MiXCR, producing one record per CDR3 protein. The sample has roughly 72,000 distinct CDR3 sequences, 8% to 9.5% seen once; the top ten hold under 2.5%.

The TCR comes from a female donor with early-stage non-small cell lung cancer. The chain uses TRBV7-9 and TRBJ2-1, with 8 bases matching TRBD2. The source was PBMCs, collected at follow-up. The CDR3 sequence is CASSLLAGPYNEQFF. Here the CDR3 DNA reads TGTGCCAGCAGCCTCTTAGCGGGACCCTACAATGAGCAGTTCTTC. Looking up the rest from reference TRBV7-9 and TRBJ2-1 gives the full variable domain: DTGVSQNPRHKITKRGQNVTFRCDPISEHNRLYWYRQTLGQGPEFLTYFQNEAQLEKSRLLSDRFSAERPKGSFSTLEIQRTEQGDSAMYLCASSLLAGPYNEQFFGPGTRLTVL.